Sequencing of this T cell receptor beta chain was carried out in a study of T-cell memory formation after mild COVID-19. TCRdb fed the 5' RACE reads into MiXCR, producing one record per CDR3 protein. This sample carries 250,000 to 400,000 distinct CDR3 sequences, roughly an eighth of them seen once, and the ten largest clones take about 21%. CDR3 length: 15 residues. The germline V and J ends were trimmed by 0 bases and 2 bases, with 11 bases remaining between them. Germline assignment: CDR1 SGHRS and CDR2 YFSETQ. This TCR was recovered from a man younger than 35 who had mild COVID-19 (a few samples of this study predate the infection). Cell type and time point are not known. Sequencing was done on a sample of PBMCs or a T cell subset sorted from them (not recorded which). V gene TRBV5-1 combines with J gene TRBJ1-1; D not resolved. CDR3 DNA sequence: TGCGCCAGCAGCTTGGGGCCGGGCTCAAACACTGAAGCTTTCTTT. It specifies CASSLGPGSNTEAFF.